The source of this T cell receptor (beta chain) is a study of blood T cell repertoires in COVID-19. The method was immunoSEQ multiplex PCR; TCRdb's version includes in-frame clones alone and lacks a portion of them. The sample has some 510,000 clones; roughly 90% are singletons. CDR1 and CDR2 from the germline V gene are MGHRA and YSYEKL. The CDR3 spans 17 residues. V lost 3 bases to trimming and J lost 7 bases; unmatched junction nucleotides: 12. The TCR was taken from a woman in her thirties or forties who had recovered from COVID-19. The sample comprised PBMCs or T cells enriched from blood (not recorded which). The chain combines TRBV4-1 with TRBJ1-6; 7 bases match TRBD1. The CDR3 reads CASSHGTVGGLNSPLHF. The CDR3 DNA reads as TGCGCCAGCAGCCACGGGACAGTTGGGGGTTTAAATTCACCCCTCCACTTT.